What follows are 3 T cell receptor beta chains derived from one specimen sequenced in a study of T cell responses to AZD1222 COVID-19 vaccine. The method was immunoSEQ multiplex PCR; TCRdb's version includes in-frame clones alone and lacks a portion of them. The data contain some 110,000 clones, approximately 83% of them singletons. The sample in question was peripheral blood, obtained on day 0 of AZD1222 vaccination. The source of these receptors is an adult in good health.

V gene TRBV15 combines with J gene TRBJ1-5; D is uncertain. The CDR3 is made up of 15 amino acids. V dropped 3 bases and J dropped 3 bases, with 12 bases sitting between them. Germline CDR1 and CDR2: LNHNV and YYDKDF (reference sequence). The CDR3 region is CATSRPNSANQPQHF. The CDR3 nucleotides are TGTGCCACCAGCAGGCCCAACAGCGCCAATCAGCCCCAGCATTTT.

V gene TRBV18 combines with J gene TRBJ2-1; the match to TRBD1 covers 9 bases. This CDR3 comprises 16 residues. The trim removed 3 bases at V and 6 bases at J, leaving 9 bases unmatched. CDR1 is KGHSH, CDR2 LQKENI, per germline. This CDR3 reads CASSPYRDRAFNEQFF. The CDR3 bases are TGTGCCAGCTCACCCTACCGGGACAGGGCCTTCAATGAGCAGTTCTTC.

The chain combines TRBV18 with TRBJ1-3; D might be TRBD1 (6 bases). This CDR3 comprises 16 residues. The germline V and J ends were trimmed by 2 bases and 3 bases, with 14 bases remaining between them. Germline V lookup: CDR1 KGHSH, CDR2 LQKENI. The DNA of the CDR3 is TGTGCCAGCTCACCAGAAGGGGGGCTGTATGGAAACACCATATATTTT. Amino acids: CASSPEGGLYGNTIYF.